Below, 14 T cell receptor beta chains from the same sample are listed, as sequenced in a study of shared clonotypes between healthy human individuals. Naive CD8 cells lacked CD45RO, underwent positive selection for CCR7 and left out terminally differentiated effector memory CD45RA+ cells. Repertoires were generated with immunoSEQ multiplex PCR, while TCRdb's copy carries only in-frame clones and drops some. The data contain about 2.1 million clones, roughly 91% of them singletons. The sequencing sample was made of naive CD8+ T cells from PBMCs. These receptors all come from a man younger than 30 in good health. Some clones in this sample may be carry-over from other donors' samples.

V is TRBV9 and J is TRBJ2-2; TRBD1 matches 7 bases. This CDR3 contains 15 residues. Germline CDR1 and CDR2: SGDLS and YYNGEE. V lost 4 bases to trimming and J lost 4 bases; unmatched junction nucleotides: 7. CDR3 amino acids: CASSLRTGSTGELFF. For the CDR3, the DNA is TGTGCCAGCAGCTTGCGGACAGGTAGCACCGGGGAGCTGTTTTTT. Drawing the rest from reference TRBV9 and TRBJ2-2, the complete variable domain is DSGVTQTPKHLITATGQRVTLRCSPRSGDLSVYWYQQSLDQGLQFLIQYYNGEERAKGNILERFSAQQFPDLHSELNLSSLELGDSALYFCASSLRTGSTGELFFGEGSRLTVL.

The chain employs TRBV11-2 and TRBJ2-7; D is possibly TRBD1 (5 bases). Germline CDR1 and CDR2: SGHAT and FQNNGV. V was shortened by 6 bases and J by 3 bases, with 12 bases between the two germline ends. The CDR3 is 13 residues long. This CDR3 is CASSYGAVYEQYF. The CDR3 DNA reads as TGTGCCAGCAGTTATGGGGCAGTCTACGAGCAGTACTTC.

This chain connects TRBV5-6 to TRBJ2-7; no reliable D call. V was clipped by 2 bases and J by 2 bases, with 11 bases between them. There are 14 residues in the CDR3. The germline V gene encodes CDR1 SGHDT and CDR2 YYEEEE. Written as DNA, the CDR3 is TGTGCCAGCAGCTTCGGCGGAAGCCCCTACGAGCAGTACTTC. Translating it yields CASSFGGSPYEQYF.

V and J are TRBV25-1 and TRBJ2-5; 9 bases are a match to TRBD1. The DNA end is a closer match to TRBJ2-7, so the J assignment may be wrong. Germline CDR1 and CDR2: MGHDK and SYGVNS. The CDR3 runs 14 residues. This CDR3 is CASSDRGGGYEQYF. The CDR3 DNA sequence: TGTGCCAGCAGCGACAGGGGGGGAGGCTACGAGCAGTACTTC.

For the CDR3, the DNA is TGTGCCAGCAGGGAACGTACCGGGACTAGCCTGTACGAGCAGTACTTC. Translating gives CASRERTGTSLYEQYF. V and J are TRBV2 and TRBJ2-7; 9 positions agree with TRBD2. Germline V gene lookup returns CDR1 SNHLY and CDR2 FYNNEI. V was pared by 6 bases and J by 4 bases, with 13 bases of the junction left unmatched. CDR3 length equals 16 residues.

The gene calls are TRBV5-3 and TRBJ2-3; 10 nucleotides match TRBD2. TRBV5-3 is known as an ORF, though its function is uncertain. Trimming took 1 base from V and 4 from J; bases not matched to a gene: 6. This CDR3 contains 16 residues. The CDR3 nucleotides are TGTGCCAGAAGCTTGACTAGCGGGAAGGGTGCAGATACGCAGTATTTT. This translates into CARSLTSGKGADTQYF.

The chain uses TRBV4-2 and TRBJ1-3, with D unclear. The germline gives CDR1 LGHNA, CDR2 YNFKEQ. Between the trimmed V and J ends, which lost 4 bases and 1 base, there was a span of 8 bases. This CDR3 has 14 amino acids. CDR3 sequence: CASSLGESGNTIYF. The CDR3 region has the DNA TGTGCCAGCAGCCTCGGCGAGTCTGGAAACACCATATATTTT.

The CDR3 region has the DNA TGTGCCAGCAGTGATTGGGCAGGCGAAGACTACGAGCAGTACTTC. Translated, it gives CASSDWAGEDYEQYF. The chain carries TRBV6-1 and TRBJ2-7; D gene ambiguous. There are 15 residues in the CDR3. Trimming pared 3 bases from V and 3 bases from J, leaving 15 bases between. Germline CDR1 MNHNS, CDR2 SASEGT.

In DNA, the CDR3 is TGCGCCAGCAGCTTGGCGAATCTCCAAGGCCATGAGCAGTTCTTC. This gives the protein CASSLANLQGHEQFF. The V gene is TRBV5-1, the J gene TRBJ2-1; no clear D gene. The CDR3 covers 15 residues. Trimming cost V 0 bases and J 8 bases, with 15 bases left between them. CDR1 SGHRS and CDR2 YFSETQ come from the germline V gene.

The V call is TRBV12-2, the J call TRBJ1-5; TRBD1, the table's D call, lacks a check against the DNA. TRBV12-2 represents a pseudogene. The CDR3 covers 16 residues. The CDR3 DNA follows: TGTGCAAGTCGCTTCCCCCGGGACAGGGTCGGGCAGCCCCAGCATTTT. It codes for CASRFPRDRVGQPQHF.

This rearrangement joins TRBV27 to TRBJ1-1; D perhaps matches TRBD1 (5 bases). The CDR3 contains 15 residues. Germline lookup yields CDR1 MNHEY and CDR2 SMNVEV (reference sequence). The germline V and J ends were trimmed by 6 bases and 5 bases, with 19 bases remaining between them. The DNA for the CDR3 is TGTGCCAGCAGGTACTCCGGGGCTCAAGGGACTGAAGCTTTCTTT. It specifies CASRYSGAQGTEAFF.

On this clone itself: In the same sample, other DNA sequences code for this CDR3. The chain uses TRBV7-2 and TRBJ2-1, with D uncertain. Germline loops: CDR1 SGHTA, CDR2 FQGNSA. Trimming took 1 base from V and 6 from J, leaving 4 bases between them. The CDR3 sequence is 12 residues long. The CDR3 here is CASSLVGNEQFF. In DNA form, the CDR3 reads TGTGCCAGCAGCTTAGTAGGCAATGAGCAGTTCTTC.

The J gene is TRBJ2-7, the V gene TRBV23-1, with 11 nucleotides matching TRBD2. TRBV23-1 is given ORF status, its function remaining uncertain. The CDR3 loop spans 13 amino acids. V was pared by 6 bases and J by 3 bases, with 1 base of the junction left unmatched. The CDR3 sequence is CASRLAGGYEQYF. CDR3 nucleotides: TGCGCCAGCAGGCTAGCGGGAGGCTACGAGCAGTACTTC.

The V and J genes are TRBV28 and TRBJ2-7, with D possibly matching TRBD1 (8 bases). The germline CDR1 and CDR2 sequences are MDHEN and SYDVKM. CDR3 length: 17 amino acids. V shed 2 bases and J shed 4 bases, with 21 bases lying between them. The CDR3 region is CASSLRGRTGGEYEQYF. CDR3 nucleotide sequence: TGTGCCAGCAGTTTAAGGGGCCGAACAGGGGGGGAGTACGAGCAGTACTTC. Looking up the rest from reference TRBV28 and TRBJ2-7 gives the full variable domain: DVKVTQSSRYLVKRTGEKVFLECVQDMDHENMFWYRQDPGLGLRLIYFSYDVKMKEKGDIPEGYSVSREKKERFSLILESASTNQTSMYLCASSLRGRTGGEYEQYFGPGTRLTVT.